The 23 T cell receptor beta chains below all came from one sample that was sequenced in a study of regulatory T cells in long-lasting Graves disease. Relying on iRepertoire HTBI primers and Arm-PCR of CDR3 regions, the team built TCR beta libraries. TCRdb reanalysed the multiplex PCR reads using MiXCR and keeps one entry per CDR3 protein. The sample includes some 230,000 distinct CDR3 sequences, about 18% of them seen just once. The time point denotes: newly diagnosed GD, antithyroid drugs for less than 3 months. There was RNA extracted from PBMCs, and the TCR library was made from it. The sample consisted of peripheral blood mononuclear cells (PBMCs), taken at new diagnosis, from a patient treated with antithyroid drugs. These receptors were collected from a female donor with Graves disease.

This clonotype appeared many times. This sequence joins TRBV7-2 and TRBJ2-1, with D perhaps TRBD1 (6 bases). The germline V and J ends were trimmed by 4 bases and 9 bases, with 19 bases remaining between them. Germline loops: CDR1 SGHTA, CDR2 FQGNSA. This CDR3 is 15 amino acids long. Here the CDR3 DNA reads TGTGCCAGCAGCTCTCGGGACACAGGAGGCGGTGAGCAGTTCTTC. The encoded protein is CASSSRDTGGGEQFF.

The chain carries TRBV28 and TRBJ2-7, with D unresolved. Trimming pared 3 bases from V and 3 bases from J, leaving 24 bases between. Germline assignment: CDR1 MDHEN and CDR2 SYDVKM. This CDR3 is built from 18 residues. The CDR3 nucleotides read TGTGCCAGCAGTTTTTTCTCATTTTCCACCCCAAGAAACTACGAGCAGTACTTC. Protein product: CASSFFSFSTPRNYEQYF.

The sample holds many counts of this clonotype. CDR3 residues: CASSPRGPLGYNEQFF. CDR3 sequence (DNA): TGTGCCAGCAGTCCCCGGGGGCCCTTGGGTTACAATGAGCAGTTCTTC. This rearrangement joins TRBV27 to TRBJ2-1; perhaps D is TRBD1 or TRBD2 (6 bases each). The germline gives CDR1 MNHEY, CDR2 SMNVEV (reference sequence). The CDR3 consists of 16 residues. Trimming pared 5 bases from V and 4 bases from J, leaving 18 bases between.

This clonotype came up many times. J is TRBJ2-2 and V is TRBV11-2; no definite D call. The germline V and J ends were trimmed by 5 bases and 4 bases, with 11 bases remaining between them. Germline lookup yields CDR1 SGHAT and CDR2 FQNNGV. The CDR3 has 14 residues. The CDR3 spells CASSPLRVTGELFF. The DNA for the CDR3 is TGTGCCAGCAGCCCCTTACGGGTCACCGGGGAGCTGTTTTTT.

This clonotype has just a few counts. This likely came from a read error, as a far larger clone is one base away. The rearrangement joins TRBV11-2 to TRBJ2-3; D not resolved. CDR1 SGHAT and CDR2 FQNNGV come from the germline V gene. V lost 2 bases and J 1 base, leaving 4 bases between the germline ends. The length of the CDR3 is 13 residues. This chain's CDR3 is CASSLLRTDTQYF. The CDR3 DNA reads as TGTGCCAGCAGCTTATTGCGCACAGATACGCAGTATTTT.

This clonotype was seen many times. J is TRBJ2-2 and V is TRBV3-1; possible D gene TRBD2, 7 bases. Per the germline V gene, CDR1 is LGHDT and CDR2 is YNNKEL (reference sequence). The CDR3 extends over 15 amino acids. V was cut by 3 bases and J by 6 bases, with 14 bases left in between. This CDR3 is CASSHRGGTAGELFF. CDR3 DNA: TGTGCCAGCAGCCACAGGGGAGGGACGGCCGGGGAGCTGTTTTTT.

The table lists this clonotype with many counts. The chain is built from TRBV9 and TRBJ1-2; D not certain. Trimming cost V 0 bases and J 0 bases, with 6 bases left between them. This CDR3 contains 14 residues. Per germline, CDR1 SGDLS and CDR2 YYNGEE. The CDR3 here is CASSVEQTNYGYTF. The CDR3 DNA reads as TGTGCCAGCAGCGTAGAACAGACTAACTATGGCTACACCTTC.

There are many counts of this clonotype. This sequence joins TRBV28 and TRBJ2-1; 10 nucleotides line up with TRBD2. The CDR3 is made up of 14 amino acids. Germline V CDR1 and CDR2: MDHEN, SYDVKM. The junction had 11 bases not matched to a gene; V was cut back by 8 bases and J by 10 bases. The CDR3 reads CASYSGRPSSEQFF. CDR3 coding DNA: TGTGCCAGCTATAGCGGGAGGCCGTCTAGCGAGCAGTTCTTC.

At least ten counts were recorded for this clonotype. The V gene is TRBV9, the J gene TRBJ1-3, with D hard to call. Germline CDR1 SGDLS, CDR2 YYNGEE. The CDR3 consists of 12 residues. The V gene lost 5 bases and the J gene lost 2 bases, with 5 bases spanning the gap. The CDR3: CASRGTGNTIYF. CDR3 coding DNA: TGTGCCAGCAGAGGGACTGGAAACACCATATATTTT. The full variable domain, rest sourced from reference TRBV9 and TRBJ1-3, is DSGVTQTPKHLITATGQRVTLRCSPRSGDLSVYWYQQSLDQGLQFLIQYYNGEERAKGNILERFSAQQFPDLHSELNLSSLELGDSALYFCASRGTGNTIYFGEGSWLTVV.

This clonotype was observed at least ten times. The chain recombines TRBV12-3 or TRBV12-4 with TRBJ2-7; 11 bases map to TRBD1. The J segment lost 10 bases and the V segment lost 5 bases, leaving 10 bases of the junction unmatched. The CDR3 covers 14 residues. The chain's CDR3 is CASSQRTGGAYQYF. The CDR3 DNA follows: TGTGCCAGCAGTCAAAGGACAGGGGGCGCGTATCAGTACTTC.

This clonotype was counted at least ten times. V usage is TRBV6-4 and J usage is TRBJ1-6; TRBD1 might be the D (6 bases). Trimming took 6 bases from V and 9 from J, leaving 15 bases between them. The CDR3 loop spans 14 amino acids. CDR1 and CDR2 from the germline V gene are MRHNA and SNTAGT. In DNA form, the CDR3 reads TGTGCCAGCAGGTCAGGGGAGACAGCTTCACCCCTCCACTTT. Residues: CASRSGETASPLHF.

The genes are TRBV11-3 and TRBJ2-7, with 16 nucleotides matching TRBD2. Germline CDR1 and CDR2: SGHNT and YENEEA. The trim removed 0 bases at V and 4 bases at J, leaving 12 bases unmatched. The CDR3 sequence is 20 residues long. CDR3 amino acids: CASSLDRAGTSGRAGYEQYF. CDR3 nucleotides: TGTGCCAGCAGCTTAGATCGGGCGGGGACTAGCGGGAGGGCCGGGTACGAGCAGTACTTC. The variable domain in full, with the rest retrieved from reference TRBV11-3 and TRBJ2-7, is EAGVVQSPRYKIIEKKQPVAFWCNPISGHNTLYWYLQNLGQGPELLIRYENEEAVDDSQLPKDRFSAERLKGVDSTLKIQPAELGDSAVYLCASSLDRAGTSGRAGYEQYFGPGTRLTVT.

This clonotype was picked up many times. V gene TRBV7-9 combines with J gene TRBJ2-1; TRBD2 matches 7 bases. The J segment lost 6 bases and the V segment lost 5 bases, leaving 10 bases of the junction unmatched. The CDR3 covers 15 residues. Germline CDR1 SEHNR, CDR2 FQNEAQ (reference sequence). CDR3 coding DNA: TGTGCCAGCAGCCCACCGGGACTAATCGGCAATGAGCAGTTCTTC. This codes for CASSPPGLIGNEQFF.

This clonotype showed up many times. The rearrangement uses TRBV9 and TRBJ2-1; D not resolved. This CDR3 comprises 12 residues. The V end was cut by 0 bases, the J end by 5 bases, with 3 bases between. Per germline, CDR1 SGDLS and CDR2 YYNGEE. The CDR3 sequence: CASSVANNEQFF. The CDR3 DNA reads TGTGCCAGCAGCGTAGCAAACAATGAGCAGTTCTTC. Drawing the rest from reference TRBV9 and TRBJ2-1, the complete variable domain is DSGVTQTPKHLITATGQRVTLRCSPRSGDLSVYWYQQSLDQGLQFLIQYYNGEERAKGNILERFSAQQFPDLHSELNLSSLELGDSALYFCASSVANNEQFFGPGTRLTVL.

With respect to this clonotype: This may arise from a read error, as a much more abundant clone is one base away. The chain uses TRBV7-2 and TRBJ2-3; D gene uncertain. From germline, CDR1 is SGHTA and CDR2 FQGNSA. This CDR3 comprises 14 residues. The CDR3, as DNA: TGTTCCAGCAGCTCCTCTCAGGCCACAGATACGCAGTATTTT. It encodes CSSSSSQATDTQYF. The full variable domain, completed using reference TRBV7-2 and TRBJ2-3, is GAGVSQSPSNKVTEKGKDVELRCDPISGHTALYWYRQSLGQGLEFLIYFQGNSAPDKSGLPSDRFSAERTGGSVSTLTIQRTQQEDSAVYLCSSSSSQATDTQYFGPGTRLTVL.

This clonotype was recorded many times. The chain employs TRBV5-4 and TRBJ2-1; possible D gene TRBD2, 7 bases. Germline V gene lookup returns CDR1 SGHNT and CDR2 YYREEE (reference sequence). This CDR3 spans 14 amino acids. Trimming removed 4 bases from V and 8 bases from J, with 16 bases in between. The CDR3 bases are TGTGCCAGCAGCGAGGCGGGGGCTGGAGATGAGCAGTTCTTC. This codes for CASSEAGAGDEQFF.

This clonotype was observed many times. The CDR3 coding sequence is TGTGCCAGCAGCCCTTCCGGGACAGGGAATGAAAAACTGTTTTTT. Translation: CASSPSGTGNEKLFF. The genes are TRBV12-3 or TRBV12-4 and TRBJ1-4; 9 bases match TRBD1. The ends lost 6 bases at V and 5 bases at J; junction bases unmatched: 7. The CDR3 loop spans 15 amino acids.

The chain is built from TRBV11-2 and TRBJ1-1; the D gene is possibly TRBD1 (6 bases). With 3 bases removed from V and 0 bases from J, the gap between germline ends came to 11 bases. CDR1 is SGHAT and CDR2 is FQNNGV in the germline V gene. This CDR3 is 15 amino acids long. The chain's CDR3 is CASSLLGAMNTEAFF. Here the CDR3 DNA reads TGTGCCAGCAGCTTGTTGGGGGCCATGAACACTGAAGCTTTCTTT.

This clonotype was seen many times. The CDR3 sequence is CATSRAGTNSYEQYF. Here the CDR3 DNA reads TGTGCCACCAGCAGAGCCGGGACCAACTCCTACGAGCAGTACTTC. The J gene is TRBJ2-7, the V gene TRBV15; either TRBD1 or TRBD2 may fit D (5 bases each). The CDR3 is made up of 15 amino acids. Between the trimmed V and J ends, which lost 1 base and 0 bases, there was a span of 10 bases. CDR1 and CDR2 (germline): LNHNV, YYDKDF (reference sequence).

This clonotype was found many times. This chain links TRBV7-2 with TRBJ2-1; 9 positions agree with TRBD2. The V segment lost 2 bases and the J segment 4 bases; nucleotides outside the gene matches: 3. The CDR3 totals 15 residues. Germline CDR1 and CDR2: SGHTA and FQGNSA. The CDR3 bases are TGTGCCAGCAGCTTAAGGCGGGAGGGTTACAATGAGCAGTTCTTC. This gives the protein CASSLRREGYNEQFF.

In this sample, this clonotype turned up a few times. The chain recombines TRBV9 with TRBJ1-4, with D uncertain. Per germline, CDR1 SGDLS and CDR2 YYNGEE. Trimming left V 0 bases short and J 8 bases short, with 11 bases between. This CDR3 spans 14 amino acids. This CDR3 reads CASSVGERVEKLFF. As DNA, the CDR3 is TGTGCCAGCAGCGTAGGAGAGAGGGTGGAAAAACTGTTTTTT.

Of note for this clonotype: At one end the junction does not follow the germline gene, possibly because of a read error. This chain links TRBV28 with TRBJ2-1, with a tentative D call TRBD1 (6 bases). The CDR3 extends over 15 amino acids. CDR1 and CDR2 from the germline V gene are MDHEN and SYDVKM. CDR3 amino acids: CASQPVGALYNEQVF. The CDR3 DNA is TGTGCCAGCCAACCCGTGGGGGCCCTCTACAATGAGCAGGTCTTC.

This clonotype was counted at least ten times. The rearrangement links TRBV12-3 or TRBV12-4 to TRBJ2-3; 11 positions match TRBD1. CDR3 size: 14 residues. Trimming at V came to 4 bases and at J to 4 bases, leaving 1 base not matched to a gene. Written as DNA, the CDR3 is TGTGCCAGCAGTTCGGGACAGGGGGCAGATACGCAGTATTTT. Translated: CASSSGQGADTQYF.